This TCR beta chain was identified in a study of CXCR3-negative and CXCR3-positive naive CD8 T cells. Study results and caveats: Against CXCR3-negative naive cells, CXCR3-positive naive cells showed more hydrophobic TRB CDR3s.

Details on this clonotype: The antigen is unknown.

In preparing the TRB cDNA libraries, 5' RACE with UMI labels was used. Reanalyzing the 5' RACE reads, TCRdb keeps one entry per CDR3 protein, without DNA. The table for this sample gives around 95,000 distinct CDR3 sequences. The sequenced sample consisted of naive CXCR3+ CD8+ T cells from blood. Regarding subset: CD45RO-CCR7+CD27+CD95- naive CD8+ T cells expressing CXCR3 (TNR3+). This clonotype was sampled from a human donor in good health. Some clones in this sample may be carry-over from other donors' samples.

This CDR3 reads CATSSPQGLNTEAFF. The chain joins TRBV15 to TRBJ1-1. This CDR3 region has 15 residues. CDR1 is LNHNV and CDR2 is YYDKDF in the germline V gene (reference sequence). Drawing the rest from reference TRBV15 and TRBJ1-1, the complete variable domain is DAMVIQNPRYQVTQFGKPVTLSCSQTLNHNVMYWYQQKSSQAPKLLFHYYDKDFNNEADTPDNFQSRRPNTSFCFLDIRSPGLGDTAMYLCATSSPQGLNTEAFFGQGTRLTVV.